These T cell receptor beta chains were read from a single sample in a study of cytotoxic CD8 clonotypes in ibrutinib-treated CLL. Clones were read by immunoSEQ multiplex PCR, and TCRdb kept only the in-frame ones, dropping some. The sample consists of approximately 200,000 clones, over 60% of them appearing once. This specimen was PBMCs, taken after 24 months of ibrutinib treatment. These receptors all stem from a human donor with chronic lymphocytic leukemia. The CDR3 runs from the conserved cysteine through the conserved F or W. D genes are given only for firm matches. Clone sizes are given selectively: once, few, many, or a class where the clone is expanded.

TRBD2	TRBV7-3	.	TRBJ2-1	TGTGCCAGCAGCTTAGGGACTAGCGGGAGAGGGAATGAGCAGTTCTTC	CASSLGTSGRGNEQFF
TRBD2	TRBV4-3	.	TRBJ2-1	TGCGCCAGCAGCCAAGATAGGCTAGCGGGAGCACCCTACAATGAGCAGTTCTTC	CASSQDRLAGAPYNEQFF
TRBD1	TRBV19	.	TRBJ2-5	TGTGCCAGTAGTCACATCTGGGACAGGGGGCTAGAGACCCAGTACTTC	CASSHIWDRGLETQYF
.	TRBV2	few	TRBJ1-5	TGTGCCAGCGGTGAGGGTACAGCTCATCAGCCCCAGCATTTT	CASGEGTAHQPQHF
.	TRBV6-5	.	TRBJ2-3	TGTGCCAGCAGATCCGAGGGGGATACGCAGTATTTT	CASRSEGDTQYF
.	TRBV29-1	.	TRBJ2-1	TGCAGCGTTGAAGTTCTCCGGGGCAATGAGCAGTTCTTC	CSVEVLRGNEQFF
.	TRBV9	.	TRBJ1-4	TGTGCCAGCAGCGCCCAGTTTGGGGTGGCTAATGAAAAACTGTTTTTT	CASSAQFGVANEKLFF
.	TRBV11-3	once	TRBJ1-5	TGTGCCAGCAGCATTACCCGCCGGGAAAGGAGATTTAGCAATCAGCCCCAGCATTTT	CASSITRRERRFSNQPQHF
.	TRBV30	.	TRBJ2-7	TGTGCCTGGAGTGTACTGGCACCGGGGGAGCAGTACTTC	CAWSVLAPGEQYF
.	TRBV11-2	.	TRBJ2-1	TGTGCCAGCAGCTTTCCCCCGACAAGCTACAATGAGCAGTTCTTC	CASSFPPTSYNEQFF
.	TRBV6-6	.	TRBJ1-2	TGTGCCAGCAGTTATGTAGATGCTAACTATGGCTACACCTTC	CASSYVDANYGYTF
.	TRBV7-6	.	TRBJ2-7	TGTGCCAGCAGCGACCCAATAGAAAGATACGAGCAGTACTTC	CASSDPIERYEQYF
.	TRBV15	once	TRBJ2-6	TGTGCCACCAGACCGGGACGGAACTCTGGGGCCAACGTCCTGACTTTC	CATRPGRNSGANVLTF
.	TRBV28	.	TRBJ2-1	TGTGCCAGCAGTCCGGGACAAATTTACCTTGGGATTTTTAATGAGCAGTTCTTC	CASSPGQIYLGIFNEQFF
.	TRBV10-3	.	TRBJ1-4	TGTGCCATCAGAAAGGACGCCGGTGGGGAAAAACTGTTTTTT	CAIRKDAGGEKLFF
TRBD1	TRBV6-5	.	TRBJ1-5	TGTGCCAGCAGTCAACGGACAGGTGGGCCCCAGCATTTT	CASSQRTGGPQHF
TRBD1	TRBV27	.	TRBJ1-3	TGTGCCAGCAGTCAACAGGGGACCCTGCCTGGAAACACCATATATTTT	CASSQQGTLPGNTIYF
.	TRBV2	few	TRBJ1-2	TGTGCCAGCAGTGAAGGGCGGGGCGGAAGCTACACCTTC	CASSEGRGGSYTF
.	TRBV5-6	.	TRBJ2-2	TGTGCCAGCAGCTTGGGGCTGGCGAACACCGGGGAGCTGTTTTTT	CASSLGLANTGELFF
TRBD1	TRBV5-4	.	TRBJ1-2	TGTGCCAGCAGCGCGAGACAGGGGTATGGCTACACCTTC	CASSARQGYGYTF
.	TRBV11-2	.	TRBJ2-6	TGTGCCAGCAGCTTAGAGAGGGGCGCTGGGGCCAACGTCCTGACTTTC	CASSLERGAGANVLTF
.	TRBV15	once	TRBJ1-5	TGTGCCACCAGCCCCCGGAGCGGGGGAGGAGGGCAGCCCCAGCATTTT	CATSPRSGGGGQPQHF
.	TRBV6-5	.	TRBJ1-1	TGTGCCAGCAGTTACTCAAGGGGCGTCACTGAAGCTTTCTTT	CASSYSRGVTEAFF
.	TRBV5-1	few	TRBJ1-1	TGCGCCAGCAGCTTGGCCGGACAGTATAACACTGAAGCTTTCTTT	CASSLAGQYNTEAFF
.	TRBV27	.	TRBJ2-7	TGTGCCAGCAGGCAATCGAGTACCTACGAGCAGTACTTC	CASRQSSTYEQYF
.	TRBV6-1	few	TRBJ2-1	TGTGCCAGCAGTGGCAGGGGACTCGGCAGCTCCTACAATGAGCAGTTCTTC	CASSGRGLGSSYNEQFF
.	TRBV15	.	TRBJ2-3	TGTGCCACCAGCAGAGACTTAGATCCTGGGACAGATACGCAGTATTTT	CATSRDLDPGTDTQYF
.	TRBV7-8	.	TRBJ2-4	TGTGCCAGCAGCCCCAAGACCAAAAACATTCAGTACTTC	CASSPKTKNIQYF